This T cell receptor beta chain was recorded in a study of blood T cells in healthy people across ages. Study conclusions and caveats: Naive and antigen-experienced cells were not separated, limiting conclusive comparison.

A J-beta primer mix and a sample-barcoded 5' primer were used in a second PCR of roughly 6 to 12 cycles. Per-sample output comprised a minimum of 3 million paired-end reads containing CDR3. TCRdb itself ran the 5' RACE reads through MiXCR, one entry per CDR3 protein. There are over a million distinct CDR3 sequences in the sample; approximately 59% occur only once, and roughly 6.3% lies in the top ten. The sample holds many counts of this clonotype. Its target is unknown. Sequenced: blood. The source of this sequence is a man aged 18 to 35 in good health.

CDR3 bases: TGCAGCGTTGTGGGGGACTCCTACGAGCAGTACTTC. It specifies CSVVGDSYEQYF. J is TRBJ2-7 and V is TRBV29-1; D may match TRBD1 or TRBD2 (5 bases each). The CDR3 has 12 amino acids. V was cut by 4 bases and J by 0 bases, with 7 bases left in between. CDR1 and CDR2 (germline): SQVTM, ANQGSEA.